Many counts were recorded for the clone carrying this T cell receptor beta chain. As yet, its antigen is unknown. Losses at the gene ends were 5 bases for V and 2 bases for J; bases not matched to a gene: 3. Germline CDR1 is SGHTA and CDR2 is FQGNSA. The CDR3 sequence is 14 residues long. The repertoire came from unfractionated whole blood and reflected all unsorted peripheral T cells. This sample was taken from a study of HIV-infected patients and healthy controls. Study observations and caveats: Compared with controls, mean Gini indices were significantly raised in HIV-infected repertoires, possibly indicating oligoclonality. Healthy controls carried many MAIT alpha-chain CDR3s, while HIV+ repertoires had few. Untreated HIV+ repertoires had roughly threefold fewer distinct CDR3s and lower Shannon diversity than healthy controls. Apparent post-therapy Gini recovery among HIV-infected patients was not reproduced with size-matched repertoires.

Alpha and beta constant-region primers primed reverse transcription of approximately 0.55 ug RNA. Alpha and beta chain libraries were made separately by chain-specific third strand synthesis with multiplexing indices. TCRdb reprocessed the 5' RACE reads with MiXCR, giving one entry per CDR3 protein. Counted here are tens of thousands of distinct CDR3 sequences, about 8.7% occurring once; the ten biggest clones make up approximately 3.9%. This TCR came from an adult in good health. The sample taken for sequencing was blood. The rearrangement links TRBV7-2 to TRBJ1-2; the match to TRBD1 covers 9 bases. For the CDR3, the DNA is TGTGCCAGCAGCCCGGACAGGGGAAACTATGGCTACACCTTC. Translating gives CASSPDRGNYGYTF.